Listed here are 15 T cell receptor beta chains from one sample, sequenced in a study of cytotoxic CD8 clonotypes in ibrutinib-treated CLL. Sequencing used immunoSEQ multiplex PCR; TCRdb keeps in-frame clones, though not all of them. The repertoire consists of approximately 280,000 clones, with approximately 76% occurring once and the leading ten covering 5.6%. The source was PBMCs, collected at disease progression, from a patient treated with ibrutinib. These receptors all stem from a human donor with chronic lymphocytic leukemia.

The chain joins TRBV4-2 to TRBJ2-7; D is possibly TRBD1 (6 bases). The CDR3 has 14 residues. V was cut by 2 bases and J by 6 bases, with 14 bases left in between. CDR1 LGHNA and CDR2 YNFKEQ come from the germline V gene. CDR3 DNA: TGTGCCAGCAGCCAACGAACTGGGACACCCGAGCAGTACTTC. It translates to CASSQRTGTPEQYF.

This sequence joins TRBV2 and TRBJ1-6; D is uncertain. CDR3 length: 16 amino acids. Germline V lookup: CDR1 SNHLY, CDR2 FYNNEI. The V and J ends lost 6 bases and 0 bases respectively, with 12 bases between them. CDR3 residues: CASREDRSSYNSPLHF. As DNA, the CDR3 is TGTGCCAGCAGAGAGGACCGGAGCTCCTATAATTCACCCCTCCACTTT.

This CDR3 is CASSRIAGRQYF. Here the CDR3 DNA reads TGTGCCAGCAGCCGCATAGCGGGAAGGCAGTACTTC. V gene TRBV5-4 combines with J gene TRBJ2-7; TRBD2 matches at 8 bases. Germline CDR1 and CDR2: SGHNT and YYREEE (reference sequence). Trimming removed 4 bases from V and 9 bases from J; junction bases left unmatched: 6. The CDR3 is 12 residues long. Using reference TRBV5-4 and TRBJ2-7 for the parts outside the CDR3, the full variable domain is ETGVTQSPTHLIKTRGQQVTLRCSSQSGHNTVSWYQQALGQGPQFIFQYYREEENGRGNFPPRFSGLQFPNYSSELNVNALELDDSALYLCASSRIAGRQYFGPGTRLTVT.

This chain joins TRBV10-1 and TRBJ1-1; D ambiguous. Germline-derived CDR1 and CDR2 are WNHNN and SYGVQD (reference sequence). The CDR3 consists of 13 residues. Trimming shortened V by 7 bases and J by 0 bases, and 9 bases separated the two germline ends. CDR3 coding DNA: TGCGCCAGCATGAAAGGTATGAACACTGAAGCTTTCTTT. It translates to CASMKGMNTEAFF.

V usage is TRBV7-9 and J usage is TRBJ2-7, with a possible D match to TRBD2 (6 bases). V was clipped by 3 bases and J by 2 bases, with 8 bases between them. The CDR3 is 13 residues long. Germline CDR1 and CDR2: SEHNR and FQNEAQ (reference sequence). DNA of the CDR3: TGTGCCAGCAGCTTGGAGGGCCCCTACGAGCAGTACTTC. Its translation: CASSLEGPYEQYF. The full variable domain, in which reference TRBV7-9 and TRBJ2-7 provide the parts outside the CDR3, is DTGVSQNPRHKITKRGQNVTFRCDPISEHNRLYWYRQTLGQGPEFLTYFQNEAQLEKSRLLSDRFSAERPKGSFSTLEIQRTEQGDSAMYLCASSLEGPYEQYFGPGTRLTVT.

V is TRBV15 and J is TRBJ2-4, with D unclear. V lost 0 bases and J 9 bases, leaving 3 bases between the germline ends. Per germline, CDR1 LNHNV and CDR2 YYDKDF (reference sequence). The CDR3 covers 11 residues. CDR3 sequence (DNA): TGTGCCACCAGCAGAGATTTCATTCAGTACTTC. Protein product: CATSRDFIQYF.

This chain uses TRBV5-4 with TRBJ2-1; the match to TRBD2 covers 8 bases. V was pared by 0 bases and J by 8 bases, with 7 bases of the junction left unmatched. Looked up from germline, CDR1 is SGHNT and CDR2 is YYREEE (reference sequence). The length of the CDR3 is 15 residues. CDR3 protein: CASSLATRGGDEQFF. The CDR3 region has the DNA TGTGCCAGCAGCTTGGCTACACGGGGGGGCGATGAGCAGTTCTTC.

The rearrangement joins TRBV11-2 to TRBJ2-1; 7 bases are a match to TRBD2. CDR1 and CDR2 (germline): SGHAT, FQNNGV. Germline trimming cut 10 bases from V and 4 bases from J; bases unmatched to any gene: 13. The CDR3 is made up of 15 amino acids. CDR3 in amino acids: CATTGRGLGYNEQFF. The CDR3 nucleotides read TGTGCCACCACCGGGCGGGGGTTGGGATACAATGAGCAGTTCTTC.

The chain has TRBV12-5 and TRBJ1-5; perhaps TRBD1 as D (6 bases). Trimming took 0 bases from V and 0 from J, leaving 12 bases between them. The germline V gene encodes CDR1 LGHNT and CDR2 FRNRAP. This CDR3 contains 17 residues. CDR3 sequence reads: CASGLVRGGYSNQPQHF. CDR3 DNA sequence: TGTGCTAGTGGTTTGGTACGGGGGGGCTATAGCAATCAGCCCCAGCATTTT.

The V gene is TRBV9, the J gene TRBJ2-1; TRBD2 is a possible D gene (5 bases). Between the trimmed V and J ends, which lost 4 bases and 0 bases, there was a span of 17 bases. The CDR3 spans 17 residues. The germline V gene has CDR1 SGDLS and CDR2 YYNGEE. The CDR3 loop reads CASSPWPRTSSYNEQFF. The CDR3, as DNA: TGTGCCAGCAGCCCTTGGCCCCGTACTAGCTCCTACAATGAGCAGTTCTTC.

CDR3 amino acids: CASSNRAGAGTYEQYF. CDR3 nucleotide sequence: TGTGCCAGCAGCAACCGTGCCGGAGCCGGGACCTACGAGCAGTACTTC. This chain joins TRBV7-9 and TRBJ2-7, with D maybe TRBD2 (5 bases). V gave up 5 bases and J gave up 2 bases, with 19 bases separating them. This CDR3 region has 16 residues. Looked up from germline, CDR1 is SEHNR and CDR2 is FQNEAQ (reference sequence).

The chain carries TRBV19 and TRBJ2-7, with D possibly being TRBD1 (7 bases). The V gene's germline CDR1 is LNHDA and CDR2 SQIVND (reference sequence). V was shortened by 3 bases and J by 7 bases, with 22 bases between the two germline ends. This CDR3 comprises 16 residues. CDR3 in amino acids: CASSILAGGQAVEQYF. CDR3 DNA sequence: TGTGCCAGTAGTATCCTGGCAGGGGGGCAAGCAGTAGAGCAGTACTTC.

This chain uses TRBV5-1 with TRBJ2-2; 7 bases match TRBD2. CDR1 is SGHRS, CDR2 YFSETQ, per germline. V was pared by 2 bases and J by 6 bases, with 7 bases of the junction left unmatched. The CDR3 spans 15 residues. The DNA for the CDR3 is TGCGCCAGCAGCTTAATAGCGGGTTTGGCCGGGGAGCTGTTTTTT. Translation: CASSLIAGLAGELFF.

This clone came up a few times. The chain employs TRBV4-1 and TRBJ2-5; possible D gene TRBD1, 5 bases. Germline V gene lookup returns CDR1 MGHRA and CDR2 YSYEKL. Trimming took off 5 bases at V and 5 bases at J, with 6 bases between the two ends. This CDR3 has 11 residues. The CDR3 here is CASSGAETQYF. The DNA for the CDR3 is TGCGCCAGCAGCGGGGCGGAGACCCAGTACTTC.

This sequence joins TRBV2 and TRBJ2-7, with D unresolved. The germline V gene encodes CDR1 SNHLY and CDR2 FYNNEI. The CDR3 is 12 amino acids. Trimming cost V 4 bases and J 3 bases, with 7 bases left between them. The CDR3 protein is CASSGADYEQYF. The CDR3 DNA reads as TGTGCCAGCAGTGGGGCAGACTACGAGCAGTACTTC. Combining the CDR3 with reference TRBV2 and TRBJ2-7 gives the whole variable domain EPEVTQTPSHQVTQMGQEVILRCVPISNHLYFYWYRQILGQKVEFLVSFYNNEISEKSEIFDDQFSVERPDGSNFTLKIRSTKLEDSAMYFCASSGADYEQYFGPGTRLTVT.